This T cell receptor beta chain was identified during a study of CD8+ T cells in alopecia areata (dated by TCRdb to between 2017 and 2018). Background for the entire study: Treated patients were enrolled in an open-label pilot trial of oral tofacitinib, 5 to 10 mg twice daily, for moderate-to-severe alopecia areata. Tofacitinib was given for 6 to 18 months, followed by 6 months of follow-up off drug to assess delayed response and recurrence. Disease severity in treated patients was measured with the SALT score, which quantifies the percentage of affected scalp surface area. The study used high-throughput TCRbeta sequencing to examine T cell clonal expansion in alopecia areata, in both the C3H/HeJ mouse model and human patients. On the human side, TCRbeta sequencing was run on scalp tissue and on sorted CD4+ and CD8+ peripheral blood T cells from healthy controls and from alopecia areata patients with either patchy or totalis/universalis disease. Biopsies were taken from tofacitinib-treated patients at baseline and again at 4 and 24 weeks into treatment, and several of those patients also had a later scalp biopsy. Scalp clonality was compared across normal scalp (n=4), patchy alopecia areata scalp (n=8), and alopecia totalis/universalis scalp (n=8). RNA came from the PAXgene miRNA kit for fixed scalp, the miRNeasy kit for PBMCs, and the RNeasy kit for mouse skin. TCRbeta CDR3 regions were amplified by immunoSEQ multiplex PCR with 35 Vbeta forward and 13 Jbeta reverse primers.

Only a few counts were recorded for this clone. Which antigen it targets is not known. The record has no base qualities; no much larger clone is one base away. Library creation used the immunoSEQ multiplex PCR assay. To provide template for TCR sequencing, every sample had RNA extracted and reverse transcribed into cDNA. SuperScript III was used to make first-strand cDNA, primed with a 2:1 mix of oligo-dT and random hexamers. A synthetic immune receptor repertoire was used to measure amplification bias, and any remaining bias was corrected computationally. In the authors' own workflow: After raw reads were preprocessed to remove errors, the CDR3 was defined following IMGT conventions as running from the conserved cysteine to phenylalanine. Clonality was computed as 1 minus the Shannon entropy, with the entropy normalized by log2 of the number of productive unique TCRs. Whether each scalp clone was CD4 or CD8 was inferred by checking scalp TCRbeta sequences against the CD4 and CD8 repertoires from sorted blood. TCRdb limited this immuneACCESS table to in-frame rearrangements with V and J called. A share of clones is missing; checked studies link under half to unresolved V genes, and the rest is unexplained. Clone size and the V and J calls come from that table; the DNA yielded D and trimming. The sample records some 190,000 clones, around 49% of which are singletons. About a tenth of the sample is in the top ten clones.

Broad study findings and their caveats: Resident alphabeta T cells in normal human skin are also sequenced, complicating scalp TCR repertoire analysis, unlike mouse skin dominated by gammadelta T cells. Because the treated cohort was small and had only one nonresponder, larger studies are needed to examine links between baseline CD8+ expansion and response. TCR sequences shared between patients were less clear than in mice, possibly partly because of HLA diversity in the patient population. Compared with normal scalp, lesional scalp, particularly in alopecia totalis/universalis, had higher clonality and more expanded CD8+ clones, which suggests antigenic drive. Many expanded lesional clones persisted in scalp and blood during tofacitinib treatment, which may partly explain relapse after stopping treatment. Tofacitinib significantly lowered scalp clonality and the number of expanded CD8+ clones among the top 100 scalp clones.

The meaning of the sample's treatment or condition label: oral pan-JAK inhibitor, 5-10 mg twice daily. From alopecia areata patients, peripheral blood was collected along with lesional scalp punch biopsies. PBMCs were isolated by density centrifugation and stained for CD3, CD4 and CD8, and CD4+ and CD8+ T cells were sorted on a FACSAria. The source was CD8+ T cells sorted from blood, collected between weeks 51 and 52, from a patient treated with tofacitinib. The TCR was taken from a human donor with alopecia areata.

The CDR3 region reads CASSPGTTDTQYF. The DNA sequence is given as TGTGCCAGCAGCCCCGGGACTACAGATACGCAGTATTTT. This chain joins TRBV13 to TRBJ2-3; a tentative D call is TRBD2 (6 bases match). Taken from the germline V gene (reference sequence), the CDR1 and CDR2 loops are PRHDT and FYEKMQ. Including cysteine and phenylalanine, the CDR3 has 13 amino acids. CDR3 DNA is the only sequence kept; it has 39 bases, read in frame from the first base. V loses 5 bases, J loses 3 bases, and the germline ends lie 9 bases apart.